This is a list of T cell receptor beta chains from one sample in a study of T cell changes during pregnancy in multiple sclerosis. The data were produced by immunoSEQ multiplex PCR, yet TCRdb's version contains in-frame clones alone and is incomplete. The table shows 45,000 to 55,000 clones, with 85% to 95% occurring only once. The input for sequencing was CD4+ T cells from peripheral blood mononuclear cells, taken after pregnancy. The receptors come from a female donor in good health, enrolled as a control in a pregnancy study. Each CDR3 is given with its conserved first and last residue. A D gene is named only where the DNA matches it firmly. Rows give clone size only sometimes, using once, few, many, or a class for an expanded clone.

clone_size j_call v_call d_call cdr3_nt cdr3_aa
. TRBJ2-1 TRBV28 TRBD1 TGTGCCAGCAGGATCCCGGGACAGGGCAATGAGCAGTTCTTC CASRIPGQGNEQFF
. TRBJ2-7 TRBV9 . TGTGCCAGCAGCGTATCCGGGGATTACGAGCAGTACTTC CASSVSGDYEQYF
. TRBJ2-7 TRBV19 TRBD1 TGTGCCAGTACTCGGACAGGACTTACCTACGAGCAGTACTTC CASTRTGLTYEQYF
few TRBJ1-2 TRBV2 . TGTGCCAGCAGTGAATGGAGCGACTACACCTTC CASSEWSDYTF
. TRBJ1-2 TRBV30 TRBD1 TGTGCCTGGAGTCTACGGGACAGGGCCTATGATGGCTACACCTTC CAWSLRDRAYDGYTF
. TRBJ2-1 TRBV2 TRBD2 TGTGCCAGCAGCCTCGGGACTATCAGCACCTACAATGAGCAGTTCTTC CASSLGTISTYNEQFF
. TRBJ1-5 TRBV6-5 TRBD1 TGTGCCAGCAAGTGGACAGGGGTCAATCAGCCCCAGCATTTT CASKWTGVNQPQHF
. TRBJ1-3 TRBV11-1 . TGTGCCAGCAGCACAGACGCGGGAAACACCATATATTTT CASSTDAGNTIYF
. TRBJ2-6 TRBV11-3 TRBD1 TGTGCCAGCAGCCAGGGGGCGACTGGGGCCAACGTCCTGACTTTC CASSQGATGANVLTF
. TRBJ1-1 TRBV6-5 . TGTGCCAGCAGTTACGGGGGGGCGGCGGACACTGAAGCTTTCTTT CASSYGGAADTEAFF
. TRBJ2-2 TRBV5-4 TRBD2 TGTGCCAGCAGCTTGGAAGCGGGGACCGGGGAGCTGTTTTTT CASSLEAGTGELFF
. TRBJ2-7 TRBV18 . TGTGCCAGCTCAGGTAGGGGTACCTACGAGCAGTACTTC CASSGRGTYEQYF
. TRBJ2-3 TRBV6-5 TRBD2 TGTGCCAGCATTGGGGGGAGGGCGAGCACAGATACGCAGTATTTT CASIGGRASTDTQYF
once TRBJ2-7 TRBV7-6 . TGTGCCAGCAGCTTAGGCGGAACCCTCTCCTACGAGCAGTACTTC CASSLGGTLSYEQYF
once TRBJ1-4 TRBV7-9 TRBD1 TGTGCCAGCAGCTCCCGGACAGGGTACAATGAAAAACTGTTTTTT CASSSRTGYNEKLFF
. TRBJ2-7 TRBV18 TRBD2 TGTGCCAGCTCTCGCTCCCCCGGGACTAGCGGCTACGAGCAGTACTTC CASSRSPGTSGYEQYF
. TRBJ2-1 TRBV10-3 TRBD2 TGTGCCATCAGTGTCGACCGGGTCGGGCGGGAGGGTACCTACAATGAGCAGTTCTTC CAISVDRVGREGTYNEQFF
. TRBJ1-2 TRBV7-9 . TGTGCCAGCAGCTCCGAATCGACAGAAGGATATAACTATGGCTACACCTTC CASSSESTEGYNYGYTF
. TRBJ2-7 TRBV6-1 TRBD1 TGTGCCAGCATGGACAGGGGGCTTTATATCCACGAGCAGTACTTC CASMDRGLYIHEQYF
. TRBJ2-5 TRBV5-4 . TGTGCCAGCAGCTTGGTTCAGGGCGAGACCCAGTACTTC CASSLVQGETQYF
. TRBJ2-7 TRBV4-1 . TGCGCCAGCAGCCAAGATGAAAACCTCCGGTACGAGCAGTACTTC CASSQDENLRYEQYF
. TRBJ2-3 TRBV29-1 . TGCAGCGTCATACAGGGCACAGATACGCAGTATTTT CSVIQGTDTQYF